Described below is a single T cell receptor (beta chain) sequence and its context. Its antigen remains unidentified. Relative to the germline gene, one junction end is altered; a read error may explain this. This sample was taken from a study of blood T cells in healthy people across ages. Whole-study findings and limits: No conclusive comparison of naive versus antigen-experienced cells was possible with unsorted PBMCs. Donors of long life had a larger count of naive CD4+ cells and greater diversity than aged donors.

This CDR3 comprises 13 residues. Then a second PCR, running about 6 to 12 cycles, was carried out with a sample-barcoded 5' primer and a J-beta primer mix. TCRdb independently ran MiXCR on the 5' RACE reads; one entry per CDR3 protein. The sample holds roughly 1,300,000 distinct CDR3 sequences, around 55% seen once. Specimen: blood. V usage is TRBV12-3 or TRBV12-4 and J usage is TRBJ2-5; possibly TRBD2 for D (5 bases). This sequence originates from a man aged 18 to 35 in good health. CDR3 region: CASSFQRIGGRFF. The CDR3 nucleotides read TGTGCCAGCAGTTTTCAAAGGATAGGAGGCCGGTTCTTC.